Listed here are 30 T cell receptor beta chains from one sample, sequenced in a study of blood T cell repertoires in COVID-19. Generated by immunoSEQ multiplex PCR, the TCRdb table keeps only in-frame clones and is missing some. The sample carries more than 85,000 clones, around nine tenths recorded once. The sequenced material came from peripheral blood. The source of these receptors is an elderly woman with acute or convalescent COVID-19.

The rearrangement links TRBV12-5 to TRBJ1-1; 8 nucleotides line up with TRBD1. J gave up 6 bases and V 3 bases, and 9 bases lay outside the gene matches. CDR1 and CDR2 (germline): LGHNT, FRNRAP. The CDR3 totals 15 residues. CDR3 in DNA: TGTGCTAGTGGTTTTCTAACAGGGGGTCTAGCTGAAGCTTTCTTT. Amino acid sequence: CASGFLTGGLAEAFF.

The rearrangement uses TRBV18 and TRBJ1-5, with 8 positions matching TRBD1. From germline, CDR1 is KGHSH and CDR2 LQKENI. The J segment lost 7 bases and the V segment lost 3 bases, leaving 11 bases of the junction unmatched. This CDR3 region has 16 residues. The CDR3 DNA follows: TGTGCCAGCTCACCGGATCCGACAGGGGCTGTGCAGCCCCAGCATTTT. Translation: CASSPDPTGAVQPQHF.

CDR3 region: CASSPTGGRNTGELFF. In DNA form, the CDR3 reads TGTGCCAGCAGTCCCACGGGAGGAAGGAACACCGGGGAGCTGTTTTTT. The J gene is TRBJ2-2, the V gene TRBV7-3, with 7 bases that match TRBD2. V gave up 6 bases and J gave up 1 base; unmatched junction bases: 8. The CDR3 runs 16 residues. Looked up from germline, CDR1 is SGHTA and CDR2 is FQGTGA.

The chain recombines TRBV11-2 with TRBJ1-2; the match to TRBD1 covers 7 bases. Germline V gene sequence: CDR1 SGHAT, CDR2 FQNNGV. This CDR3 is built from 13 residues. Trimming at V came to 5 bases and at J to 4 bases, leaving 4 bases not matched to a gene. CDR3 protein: CASSIGQVYGYTF. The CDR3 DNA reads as TGTGCCAGCAGCATTGGACAGGTCTATGGCTACACCTTC.

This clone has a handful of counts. CDR3 amino acids: CASSLVLVVSQETQYF. The CDR3 DNA reads TGTGCCAGCAGCTTAGTGCTGGTTGTTAGCCAAGAGACCCAGTACTTC. The V call is TRBV7-8, the J call TRBJ2-5; no reliable D call. This CDR3 contains 16 residues. The germline CDR1 and CDR2 sequences are SGHVS and FQNEAQ. The V gene lost 1 base and the J gene lost 1 base, with 13 bases spanning the gap.

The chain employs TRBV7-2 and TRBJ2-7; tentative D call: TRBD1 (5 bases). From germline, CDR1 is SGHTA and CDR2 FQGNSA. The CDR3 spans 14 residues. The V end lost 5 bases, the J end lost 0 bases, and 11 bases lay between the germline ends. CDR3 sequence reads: CASSPRQISYEQYF. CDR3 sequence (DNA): TGTGCCAGCAGCCCTCGACAGATCTCCTACGAGCAGTACTTC. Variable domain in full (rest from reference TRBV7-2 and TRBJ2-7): GAGVSQSPSNKVTEKGKDVELRCDPISGHTALYWYRQSLGQGLEFLIYFQGNSAPDKSGLPSDRFSAERTGGSVSTLTIQRTQQEDSAVYLCASSPRQISYEQYFGPGTRLTVT.

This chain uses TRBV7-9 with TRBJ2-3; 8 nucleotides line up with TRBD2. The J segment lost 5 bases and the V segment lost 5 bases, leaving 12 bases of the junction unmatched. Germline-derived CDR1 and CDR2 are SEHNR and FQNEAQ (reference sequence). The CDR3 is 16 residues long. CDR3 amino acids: CASSHTTSGSLDTQYF. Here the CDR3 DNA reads TGTGCCAGCAGCCATACGACCAGCGGGAGCTTAGATACGCAGTATTTT.

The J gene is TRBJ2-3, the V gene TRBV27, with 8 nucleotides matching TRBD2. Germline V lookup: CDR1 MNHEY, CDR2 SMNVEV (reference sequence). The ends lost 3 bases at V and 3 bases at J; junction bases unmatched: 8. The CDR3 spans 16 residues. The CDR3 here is CASSLGLDWRTDTQYF. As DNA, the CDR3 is TGTGCCAGCAGTTTGGGACTAGATTGGCGAACAGATACGCAGTATTTT.

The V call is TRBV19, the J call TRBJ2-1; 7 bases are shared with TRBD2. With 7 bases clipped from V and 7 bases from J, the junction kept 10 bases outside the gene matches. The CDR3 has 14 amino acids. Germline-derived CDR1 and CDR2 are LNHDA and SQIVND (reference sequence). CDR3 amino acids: CASNSRAGRNEQFF. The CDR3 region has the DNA TGTGCCAGTAACTCCCGAGCGGGGAGGAATGAGCAGTTCTTC. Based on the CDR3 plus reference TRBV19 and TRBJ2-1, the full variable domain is DGGITQSPKYLFRKEGQNVTLSCEQNLNHDAMYWYRQDPGQGLRLIYYSQIVNDFQKGDIAEGYSVSREKKESFPLTVTSAQKNPTAFYLCASNSRAGRNEQFFGPGTRLTVL.

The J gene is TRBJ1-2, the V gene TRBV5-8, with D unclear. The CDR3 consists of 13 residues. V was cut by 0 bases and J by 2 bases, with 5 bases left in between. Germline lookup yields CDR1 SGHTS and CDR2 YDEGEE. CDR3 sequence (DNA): TGTGCCAGCAGCTTGGACGCGAACTATGGCTACACCTTC. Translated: CASSLDANYGYTF.

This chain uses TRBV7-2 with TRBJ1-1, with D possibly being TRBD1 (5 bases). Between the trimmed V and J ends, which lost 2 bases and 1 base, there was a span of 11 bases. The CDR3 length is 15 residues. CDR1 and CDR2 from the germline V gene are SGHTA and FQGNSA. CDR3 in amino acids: CASSLWWQGNTEAFF. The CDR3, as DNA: TGTGCCAGCAGCTTATGGTGGCAGGGGAACACTGAAGCTTTCTTT.

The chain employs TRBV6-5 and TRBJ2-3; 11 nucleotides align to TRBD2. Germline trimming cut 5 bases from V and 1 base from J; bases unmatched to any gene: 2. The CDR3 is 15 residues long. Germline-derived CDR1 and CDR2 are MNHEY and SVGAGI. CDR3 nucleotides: TGTGCCAGCAGTCTACTAGCGGGGGGCACAGATACGCAGTATTTT. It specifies CASSLLAGGTDTQYF.

The DNA for the CDR3 is TGCAGTGGGCTGACAGGGGCAGAAAAACTGTTTTTT. Protein: CSGLTGAEKLFF. The V gene is TRBV29-1, the J gene TRBJ1-4, with 8 bases aligning to TRBD1. The CDR3 contains 12 residues. The germline V gene has CDR1 SQVTM and CDR2 ANQGSEA.

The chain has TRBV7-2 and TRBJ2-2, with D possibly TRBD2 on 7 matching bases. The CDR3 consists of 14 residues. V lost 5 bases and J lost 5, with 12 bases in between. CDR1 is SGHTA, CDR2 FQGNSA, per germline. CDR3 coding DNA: TGTGCCAGCAGCGCTGCGGGGGCGACCGGGGAGCTGTTTTTT. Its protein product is CASSAAGATGELFF.

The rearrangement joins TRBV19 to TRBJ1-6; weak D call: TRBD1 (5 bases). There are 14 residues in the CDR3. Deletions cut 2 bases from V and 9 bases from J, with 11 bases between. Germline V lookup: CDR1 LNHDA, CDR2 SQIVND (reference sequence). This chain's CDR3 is CASSILEGASPLHF. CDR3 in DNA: TGTGCCAGTAGTATACTCGAAGGGGCTTCACCCCTCCACTTT.

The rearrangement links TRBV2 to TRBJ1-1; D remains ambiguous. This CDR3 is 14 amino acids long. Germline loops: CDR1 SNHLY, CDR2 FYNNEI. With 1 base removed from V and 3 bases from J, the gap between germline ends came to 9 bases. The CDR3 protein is CASSEVGRDTEAFF. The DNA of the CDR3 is TGTGCCAGCAGTGAAGTGGGGAGGGACACTGAAGCTTTCTTT.

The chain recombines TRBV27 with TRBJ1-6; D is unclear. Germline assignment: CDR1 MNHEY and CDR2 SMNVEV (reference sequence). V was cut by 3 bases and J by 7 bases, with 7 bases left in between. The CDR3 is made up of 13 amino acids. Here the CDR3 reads CASSFGVNSPLHF. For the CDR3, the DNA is TGTGCCAGCAGTTTCGGTGTGAATTCACCCCTCCACTTT.

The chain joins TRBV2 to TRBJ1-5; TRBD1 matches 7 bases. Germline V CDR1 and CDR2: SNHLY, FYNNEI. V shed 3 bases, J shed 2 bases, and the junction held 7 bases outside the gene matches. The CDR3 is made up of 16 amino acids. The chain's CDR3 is CASSDGAGGGNQPQHF. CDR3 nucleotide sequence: TGTGCCAGCAGTGATGGGGCAGGGGGTGGCAATCAGCCCCAGCATTTT.

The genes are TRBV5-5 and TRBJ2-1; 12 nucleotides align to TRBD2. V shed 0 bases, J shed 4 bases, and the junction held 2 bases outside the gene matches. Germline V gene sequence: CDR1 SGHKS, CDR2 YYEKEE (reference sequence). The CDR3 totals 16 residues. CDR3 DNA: TGTGCCAGCAGCTTGGCACTAGCGGGGGGTTACAATGAGCAGTTCTTC. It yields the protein CASSLALAGGYNEQFF. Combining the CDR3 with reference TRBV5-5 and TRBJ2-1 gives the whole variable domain DAGVTQSPTHLIKTRGQQVTLRCSPISGHKSVSWYQQVLGQGPQFIFQYYEKEERGRGNFPDRFSARQFPNYSSELNVNALLLGDSALYLCASSLALAGGYNEQFFGPGTRLTVL.

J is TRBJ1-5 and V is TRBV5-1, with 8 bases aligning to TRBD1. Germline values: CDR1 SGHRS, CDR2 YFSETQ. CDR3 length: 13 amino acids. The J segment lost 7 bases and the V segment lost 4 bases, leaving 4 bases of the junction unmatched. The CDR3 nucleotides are TGCGCCAGCAGCACGGACAGGGACCAGCCCCAGCATTTT. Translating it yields CASSTDRDQPQHF.

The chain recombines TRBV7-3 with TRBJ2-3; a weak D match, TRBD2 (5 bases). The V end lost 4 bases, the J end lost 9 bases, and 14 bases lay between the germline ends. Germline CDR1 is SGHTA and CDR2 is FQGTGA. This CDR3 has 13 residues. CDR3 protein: CASSSQLDATQYF. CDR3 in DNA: TGTGCCAGCAGCTCCCAACTAGACGCCACGCAGTATTTT.

CDR3 nucleotide sequence: TGTGCCAGTAGCGACAGGGGTGAATCACCCCTCCACTTT. Its translation is CASSDRGESPLHF. The rearrangement uses TRBV19 and TRBJ1-6, with 8 nucleotides matching TRBD1. The CDR3 totals 13 residues. Germline loops: CDR1 LNHDA, CDR2 SQIVND (reference sequence). V shed 6 bases, J shed 10 bases, and the junction held 5 bases outside the gene matches. Based on the CDR3 plus reference TRBV19 and TRBJ1-6, the full variable domain is DGGITQSPKYLFRKEGQNVTLSCEQNLNHDAMYWYRQDPGQGLRLIYYSQIVNDFQKGDIAEGYSVSREKKESFPLTVTSAQKNPTAFYLCASSDRGESPLHFGNGTRLTVT.

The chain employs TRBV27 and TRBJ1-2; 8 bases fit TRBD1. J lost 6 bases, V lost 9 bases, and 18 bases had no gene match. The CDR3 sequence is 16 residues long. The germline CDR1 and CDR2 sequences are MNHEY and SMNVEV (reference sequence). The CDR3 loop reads CARVGQGDRYIHGYTF. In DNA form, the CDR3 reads TGTGCCAGGGTCGGACAGGGAGACCGGTATATTCATGGCTACACCTTC.

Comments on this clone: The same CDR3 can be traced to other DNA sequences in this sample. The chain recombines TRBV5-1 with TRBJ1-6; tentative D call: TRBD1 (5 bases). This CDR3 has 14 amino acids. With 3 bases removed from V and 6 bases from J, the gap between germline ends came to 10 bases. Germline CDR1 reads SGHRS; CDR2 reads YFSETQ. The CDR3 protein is CASSYGQGNSPLHF. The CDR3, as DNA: TGCGCCAGCAGCTATGGTCAGGGTAATTCACCCCTCCACTTT. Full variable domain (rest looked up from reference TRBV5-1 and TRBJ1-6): KAGVTQTPRYLIKTRGQQVTLSCSPISGHRSVSWYQQTPGQGLQFLFEYFSETQRNKGNFPGRFSGRQFSNSRSEMNVSTLELGDSALYLCASSYGQGNSPLHFGNGTRLTVT.

This CDR3 reads CASSRSGGNYGYTF. CDR3 sequence (DNA): TGTGCCAGCAGCCGGTCAGGGGGCAACTATGGCTACACCTTC. The chain recombines TRBV11-2 with TRBJ1-2; 8 bases agree with TRBD1. The V gene's germline CDR1 is SGHAT and CDR2 FQNNGV. CDR3 length equals 14 residues. V shed 5 bases, J shed 2 bases, and the junction held 4 bases outside the gene matches.

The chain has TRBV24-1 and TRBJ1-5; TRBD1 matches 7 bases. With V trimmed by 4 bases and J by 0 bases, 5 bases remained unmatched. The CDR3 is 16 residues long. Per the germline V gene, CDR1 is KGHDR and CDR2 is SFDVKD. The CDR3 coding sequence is TGTGCCACCAGTGAGTCCGGGACAGATAGCAATCAGCCCCAGCATTTT. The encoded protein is CATSESGTDSNQPQHF.

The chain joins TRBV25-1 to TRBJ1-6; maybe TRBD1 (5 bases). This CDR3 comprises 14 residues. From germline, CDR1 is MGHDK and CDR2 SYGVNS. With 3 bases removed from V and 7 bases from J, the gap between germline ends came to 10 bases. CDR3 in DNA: TGTGCCAGCAGTGACCAGGGCGGCAATTCACCCCTCCACTTT. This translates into CASSDQGGNSPLHF.

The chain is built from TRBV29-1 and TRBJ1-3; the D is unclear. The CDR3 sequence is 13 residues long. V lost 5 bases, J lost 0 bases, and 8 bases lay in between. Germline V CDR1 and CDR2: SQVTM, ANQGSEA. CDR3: CSVFEDSGNTIYF. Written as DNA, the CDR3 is TGCAGCGTTTTTGAGGACTCTGGAAACACCATATATTTT. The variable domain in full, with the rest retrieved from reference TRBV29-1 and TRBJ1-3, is SAVISQKPSRDICQRGTSLTIQCQVDSQVTMMFWYRQQPGQSLTLIATANQGSEATYESGFVIDKFPISRPNLTFSTLTVSNMSPEDSSIYLCSVFEDSGNTIYFGEGSWLTVV.

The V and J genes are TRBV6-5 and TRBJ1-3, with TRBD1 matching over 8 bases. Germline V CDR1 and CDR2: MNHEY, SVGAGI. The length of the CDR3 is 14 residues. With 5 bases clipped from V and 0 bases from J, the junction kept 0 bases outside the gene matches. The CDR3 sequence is CASSTGGSGNTIYF. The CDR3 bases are TGTGCCAGCAGTACAGGGGGCTCTGGAAACACCATATATTTT.

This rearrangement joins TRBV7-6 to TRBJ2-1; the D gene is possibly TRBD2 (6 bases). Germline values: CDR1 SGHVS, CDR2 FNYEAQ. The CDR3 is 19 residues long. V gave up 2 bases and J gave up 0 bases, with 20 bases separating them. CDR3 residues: CASSLSLSSALDSYNEQFF. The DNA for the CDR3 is TGTGCCAGCAGCTTATCCCTCTCTAGCGCCCTTGACTCCTACAATGAGCAGTTCTTC. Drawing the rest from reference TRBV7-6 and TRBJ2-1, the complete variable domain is GAGVSQSPRYKVTKRGQDVALRCDPISGHVSLYWYRQALGQGPEFLTYFNYEAQQDKSGLPNDRFSAERPEGSISTLTIQRTEQRDSAMYRCASSLSLSSALDSYNEQFFGPGTRLTVL.